This TCR beta chain is from a study of identical twins. Study results and limitations: Model-predicted out-of-frame TCR alpha sharing fell below observed values in monozygotic twins.

This clonotype was seen repeatedly, ten times or more. What it binds is unknown. This CDR3 is 16 amino acids long. V lost 3 bases to trimming and J lost 2 bases, with 14 bases between them. Germline CDR1 reads DFQATT; CDR2 reads SNEGSKA (reference sequence). Every donor was a healthy Caucasian. Carrying unique molecular identifiers, the cDNA also gained a universal primer site through template switching. TCRdb analysed the 5' RACE reads with MiXCR anew, one entry per CDR3 protein. The top ten clones hold roughly an eighth of a sample with approximately 410,000 distinct CDR3 sequences, around 20% of them seen once.

The origin of this receptor is a man aged 50-59 years in good health. The source material was naive T cells sorted from blood. J is TRBJ1-6 and V is TRBV20-1, with D possibly TRBD1 on 5 matching bases. This CDR3 reads CSASLRTKPYNSPLHF. In nucleotides, the CDR3 is TGCAGTGCTAGTCTCAGGACAAAGCCCTATAATTCACCCCTCCACTTT.